This TCR beta chain was sequenced during a study of blood T cell repertoires in COVID-19. Method: immunoSEQ multiplex PCR; TCRdb's copy keeps in-frame clones and lacks some. This sample has a few hundred thousand clones, with around 84% found just once. Material for sequencing was peripheral blood. This receptor was taken from an elderly woman with active or convalescent COVID-19.

The CDR3 loop reads CASSYGGLAKNIQYF. CDR3 bases: TGTGCCAGCAGTTATGGTGGACTAGCCAAAAACATTCAGTACTTC. The chain recombines TRBV2 with TRBJ2-4; tentative D call: TRBD2 (5 bases). The V and J ends lost 5 bases and 0 bases respectively, with 11 bases between them. The CDR3 extends over 15 amino acids. CDR1 SNHLY and CDR2 FYNNEI come from the germline V gene.